The present TCR beta chain was sequenced within a study of blood T cell repertoires in COVID-19. In the study overall: Both acute and convalescent COVID-19 samples were obtained from the United States, Italy and Spain. PBMCs, B-cell-depleted T cells, or T cells provided the cDNA or gDNA that made up the material.

As originally analysed: Amplification of reference gene primers was used by the study to estimate nucleated cell counts. Produced via immunoSEQ multiplex PCR; TCRdb's table is partial and in-frame only. V, J and clone size were drawn from that table, and D and trimming were deduced from the DNA. The sample shows 60,000 or so clones, approximately 85% of them seen only once. Germline CDR1 SGHNT, CDR2 YENEEA. The CDR3 length is 14 residues. V lost 1 base and J lost 9; bases outside the gene matches: 4. The clonotype was recovered from a human donor in a cohort sampled during active COVID-19. The material sequenced was peripheral blood. V usage is TRBV11-3 and J usage is TRBJ2-1, with 9 positions matching TRBD2. The CDR3 bases are TGTGCCAGCAGCTTAGTAGCGGGGGCTTTTGAGCAGTTCTTC. Its translation: CASSLVAGAFEQFF.